A selection of T cell receptor beta chains follows, all from one sample in a study of CD8 T cells in ankylosing spondylitis. TCRdb reanalysed the 5' RACE reads using MiXCR and keeps one entry per CDR3 protein. Of approximately 520,000 distinct CDR3 sequences in the sample, approximately 5% were seen once. The sample was blood, either unsorted or a sorted T cell fraction (not recorded which). These receptors were collected from a male donor with ankylosing spondylitis. Both conserved end residues are part of each CDR3.

V gene	CDR3 protein
TRBV28	CASMPGGEGYNEQFF
TRBV29-1	CSAAGQQNTEAFF
TRBV7-9	CASSSPYRENTGELFF
TRBV5-1	CASSLQGALPGANVLTF
TRBV5-1	CASSLDARVRNEQFF
TRBV20-1	CSATPGGLYEQYF
TRBV24-1	CATSDALAGGFATQYF
TRBV5-1	CASSLVEGRVYEQYF
TRBV15	CATSRVDPETQYF
TRBV3-1	CASSQTGETEAFF
TRBV5-1	CASIPGSLNTGELFF
TRBV28	CASSPAGRGEINEQFF
TRBV5-5	CASSFSAVGTEAFF
TRBV24-1	CATSDATAGNTGELFF
TRBV18	CASSPPLVTYEQYF